This T cell receptor beta chain was identified during a study of blood T cell repertoires in COVID-19. Whole-study context: Italy, Spain and the United States were the sources of the convalescent and acute COVID-19 samples. T cells, B-cell-depleted T cells, or PBMCs supplied cDNA or gDNA.

This clone was counted between two and nine times. Per the authors' pipeline: By means of reference gene primer amplification, nucleated cell counts were estimated. TCRdb keeps only in-frame clones here, not all; method: immunoSEQ multiplex PCR. D and trimming come from the DNA, and the V and J calls and clone size come from that table. The repertoire holds 150,000 to 200,000 clones, with roughly 80% as singletons. The CDR3 totals 12 residues. CDR1 is SGHAT and CDR2 is FQNNGV in the germline V gene. The ends were cut back, 1 base at V and 7 bases at J, with 7 bases in the middle. The genes are TRBV11-2 and TRBJ1-1; D is unclear. This sequence originates from a human donor with acute or convalescent COVID-19. The donor label of this sample is uncertain. The material sequenced was peripheral blood. CDR3 loop: CASSLARFEAFF. In nucleotides, the CDR3 is TGTGCCAGCAGCTTAGCGCGGTTTGAAGCTTTCTTT.